This is a list of T cell receptor beta chains from one sample in a study of response to subunit inactivated influenza vaccine. TCRdb reprocessed the RT-PCR reads with MiXCR, giving one entry per CDR3 protein. The sample comprises about half a million distinct CDR3 sequences, approximately 7.7% of which are singletons, and approximately 12% rests with the top ten. The sample here was PBMCs from blood, taken around 25 months after vaccination. The source is a man in his fifties or sixties who received an inactivated influenza vaccine. Both conserved end residues are trimmed from each CDR3. D genes are given only for firm matches. Rows give clone size only sometimes, using once, few, many, or a class for an expanded clone.

j_gene	abundance	d_gene	v_gene	CDR3aa
TRBJ1-5	-	TRBD1	TRBV9	ASSVERDRVFSQPQH
TRBJ2-7	many	TRBD1	TRBV5-1	ASSDGTVAYYEQY
TRBJ1-1	many	-	TRBV15	ATSRDLAGDTEAF
TRBJ1-4	-	-	TRBV20-1	SASPTRGFEKLF
TRBJ1-2	-	-	TRBV12-3/TRBV12-4	ASSPSTGYTYGYT
TRBJ2-6	few	-	TRBV20-1	SARDHRASGANVLT
TRBJ2-3	many	-	TRBV5-5	ASSFTDTDTQY
TRBJ2-4	-	-	TRBV5-6	ASSFDRVGWAENIQY
TRBJ2-3	many	-	TRBV28	ASSFPGNTDTQY
TRBJ1-2	few	TRBD1	TRBV7-2	ASSPQGADGYT
TRBJ2-3	-	TRBD1	TRBV20-1	SARGWDRGRDTQY
TRBJ2-2	-	TRBD2	TRBV27	ASSPLAGAGELF
TRBJ1-5	many	TRBD1	TRBV12-3/TRBV12-4	ASSRTGGRNQPQH
TRBJ1-5	few	-	TRBV18	ASSLGHRDNQPQH
TRBJ2-7	many	-	TRBV6-1	ASVDGSGSYEQY
TRBJ2-3	few	TRBD2	TRBV20-1	SARRASGSTDTQY
TRBJ2-7	many	TRBD2	TRBV4-3	ASSQDIRASGRAKQY
TRBJ2-7	-	-	TRBV20-1	SARVSRPYEQY
TRBJ2-5	-	-	TRBV28	ASSFRPGYQETQY
TRBJ2-4	-	TRBD2	TRBV5-1	ASSASGILDIQY
TRBJ2-1	-	TRBD2	TRBV27	ASSLLLADEQF
TRBJ1-5	many	-	TRBV10-3	AISESGGPNQPQH
TRBJ2-4	few	TRBD2	TRBV5-1	ASSGTSGGPLQY
TRBJ1-2	-	-	TRBV4-2	ASSPLSDRTNYGYT